This T cell receptor beta chain emerged from a study of shared clonotypes between healthy human individuals. Generated by immunoSEQ multiplex PCR, the TCRdb table keeps only in-frame clones and is missing some. The repertoire has about 2.4 million clones, 93% of them found once; the top ten carry approximately 0.36%. Source material: naive CD4+ T cells from PBMCs. This sample's subset: CD45RA+ positively selected. The sequence was collected from a man between 18 and 35 years old in good health. Some clones in this sample may be carry-over from other donors' samples.

The CDR3 protein is CASSPPDDYGYTF. The DNA of the CDR3 is TGTGCCAGCTCACCGCCGGATGACTATGGCTACACCTTC. The chain uses TRBV18 and TRBJ1-2; D is uncertain. Between the trimmed V and J ends, which lost 3 bases and 3 bases, there was a span of 8 bases. This CDR3 has 13 residues. CDR1 is KGHSH, CDR2 LQKENI, per germline.